This T cell receptor (beta chain) came from a study of technical replicates of blood from a few donors (dated 2017 in TCRdb). Library preparation employed the immunoSEQ multiplex PCR assay. Sourced from immuneACCESS, this table was stored by TCRdb with only in-frame sequences that have V and J called. A share of the clones is absent; for the studies checked, an unresolved V gene accounts for under half, and the remainder has no known explanation. Recorded for this sample are some 94,000 clones; about 95% of them occurred a single time. The top ten clones comprise around 0.31% of the sample. Spanning cysteine to phenylalanine, the CDR3 consists of 12 amino acids. CDR3 DNA only is kept here, 36 bases in frame from base 1. CDR1 and CDR2 (SGDLS, YYNGEE) derive from the germline V gene. V loses 4 bases of germline sequence and J loses 8 bases, and the interval between the two ends is 10 bases. To note about this clone: The clone's antigen remains unknown. Base qualities are not provided; no much larger clone lies one nucleotide away.

Recombination connected TRBV9 to TRBJ1-3; there is no confident call for the D gene. The TCR sequence derives from a human donor in good health. The sequenced material came from T cells isolated from PBMCs. The CDR3: CASSRVEDTIYF. At the DNA level, the sequence is TGTGCCAGCAGCCGGGTTGAGGACACCATATATTTT. The full variable domain, with segments outside the CDR3 supplied by the reference TRBV9 and TRBJ1-3 proteins, appears as DSGVTQTPKHLITATGQRVTLRCSPRSGDLSVYWYQQSLDQGLQFLIQYYNGEERAKGNILERFSAQQFPDLHSELNLSSLELGDSALYFCASSRVEDTIYFGEGSWLTVV.